This TCR beta chain was identified during a study of T cells in Graves' hyperthyroidism and ophthalmopathy. Study background: Peripheral blood sampling occurred at initial diagnosis, before any treatment.

Patients with uncontrolled infections, other autoimmune diseases, pregnancy or lactation were excluded. The PBMCs had their origin in approximately 10 ml of fresh peripheral blood. Amplified regions were TCR beta CDR3 sequences from RNA transcripts. A set of HTBI primers served as the primers for a first-round RT-PCR of the TCR CDR3. TCRdb analysed the multiplex PCR reads with MiXCR anew, one entry per CDR3 protein. The sample contains roughly 360,000 distinct CDR3 sequences, less than 15% of which appear only once. The TCR sequence derives from a man in his thirties or forties with Graves' hyperthyroidism that later progressed to Graves' ophthalmopathy. Material: blood.

The CDR3, as DNA: TGTGCCAGTAGCGGCCGCGTTTGGGGGCAAGAGACCCAGTACTTC. Its protein is CASSGRVWGQETQYF. V gene TRBV19 combines with J gene TRBJ2-5; D is tentatively TRBD1 or TRBD2 (5 bases each). CDR3 length: 15 residues. The V gene lost 6 bases and the J gene lost 2 bases, with 16 bases spanning the gap. The V gene's germline CDR1 is LNHDA and CDR2 SQIVND (reference sequence). Full variable domain (rest looked up from reference TRBV19 and TRBJ2-5): DGGITQSPKYLFRKEGQNVTLSCEQNLNHDAMYWYRQDPGQGLRLIYYSQIVNDFQKGDIAEGYSVSREKKESFPLTVTSAQKNPTAFYLCASSGRVWGQETQYFGPGTRLLVL.